This passage covers 21 T cell receptor beta chains from one sample sequenced in a study of T cells in Graves' hyperthyroidism and ophthalmopathy. The TCR beta CDR3 regions underwent amplification using RNA transcripts as the source. Researchers ran a first-round RT-PCR on the TCR CDR3 using the HTBI primer set. MiXCR was run by TCRdb on the multiplex PCR reads, yielding one entry per CDR3 protein. The profile shows more than 550,000 distinct CDR3 sequences, 15% to 20% of them singletons. Sequenced: blood. These receptors were taken from a man between 50 and 59 years old with Graves' hyperthyroidism.

CDR3 bases: TGTGCCAGCAGCCCGGTGTGGGGGGAAGTCTACGAGCAGTACTTC. Protein: CASSPVWGEVYEQYF. The chain employs TRBV3-1 and TRBJ2-7; possibly TRBD2 for D (6 bases). CDR1 is LGHDT, CDR2 YNNKEL, per germline (reference sequence). The V end was cut by 4 bases, the J end by 3 bases, with 16 bases between. The CDR3 runs to 15 residues.

This clonotype was seen many times. The chain links TRBV12-3 or TRBV12-4 to TRBJ1-5, with D possibly matching TRBD1 (5 bases). The CDR3 is 13 residues long. V was cut by 7 bases and J by 4 bases, with 11 bases left in between. The CDR3 nucleotides are TGTGCCAGCACCCAGACAGCTAATCAGCCCCAGCATTTT. Translated: CASTQTANQPQHF.

This clonotype appeared many times. The chain employs TRBV28 and TRBJ2-3; possible D gene TRBD1, 6 bases. V lost 6 bases to trimming and J lost 2 bases, with 18 bases between them. In germline, CDR1 is MDHEN, CDR2 SYDVKM. This CDR3 is built from 16 residues. The CDR3 region has the DNA TGTGCCAGCAGCGCCAGGACAGTCCGTGACACAGATACGCAGTATTTT. This encodes CASSARTVRDTDTQYF.

Ten or more counts support this clonotype. The chain links TRBV28 to TRBJ1-1; D not resolved. Trimming stripped 5 bases from V and 7 bases from J, with 14 bases between. CDR1 and CDR2 from the germline V gene are MDHEN and SYDVKM. The CDR3 contains 13 residues. The DNA for the CDR3 is TGTGCCAGCAGTATCCGTGAAGGGAATGAAGCTTTCTTT. This sequence encodes CASSIREGNEAFF. The full variable domain, completed using reference TRBV28 and TRBJ1-1, is DVKVTQSSRYLVKRTGEKVFLECVQDMDHENMFWYRQDPGLGLRLIYFSYDVKMKEKGDIPEGYSVSREKKERFSLILESASTNQTSMYLCASSIREGNEAFFGQGTRLTVV.

This clonotype was seen many times. The chain recombines TRBV19 with TRBJ2-7, with 8 positions matching TRBD1. The V segment lost 0 bases and the J segment 0 bases; nucleotides outside the gene matches: 4. Germline CDR1 and CDR2: LNHDA and SQIVND (reference sequence). The CDR3 is 16 residues long. CDR3 amino acids: CASSIDWTGSSYEQYF. The CDR3 coding sequence is TGTGCCAGTAGTATAGATTGGACAGGGAGCTCCTACGAGCAGTACTTC.

In regard to this clonotype: The conserved phenylalanine or tryptophan is not found at the CDR3 terminus, so this likely reflects a read error. J is TRBJ1-6 and V is TRBV18; TRBD1 agrees at 8 bases. Germline-derived CDR1 and CDR2 are KGHSH and LQKENI. J lost 5 bases, V lost 3 bases, and 6 bases had no gene match. This CDR3 region has 16 residues. The DNA for the CDR3 is TGTGCCAGCTCACCTACGACAGGGGAAAATAATTCACCCCTCCACTCT. This encodes CASSPTTGENNSPLHS.

On this clonotype itself: A much larger clone is a single base away; this may be a read error. The V call is TRBV6-1, the J call TRBJ2-7; either TRBD1 or TRBD2 may supply D (5 bases each). This CDR3 has 16 amino acids. Trimming took off 0 bases at V and 2 bases at J, with 14 bases between the two ends. Germline CDR1 is MNHNS and CDR2 is SASEGT. The CDR3 region has the DNA TGTGCCAGCAGTGAAGCTCCCGGGGCCGCCACCTACGAGCAGTACTTC. The encoded protein is CASSEAPGAATYEQYF.

The chain uses TRBV28 and TRBJ2-1; 9 nucleotides agree with TRBD2. The CDR3 contains 17 residues. Trimming cost V 5 bases and J 0 bases; bases outside gene matches: 8. Per the germline V gene, CDR1 is MDHEN and CDR2 is SYDVKM. CDR3 residues: CASSDPSGKSSYNEQFF. DNA of the CDR3: TGTGCCAGCAGTGATCCTAGCGGGAAGAGCTCCTACAATGAGCAGTTCTTC.

This clonotype was seen repeatedly, ten times or more. This chain connects TRBV6-2 or TRBV6-3 to TRBJ2-6; tentatively, D is TRBD1 (6 bases). The V gene lost 7 bases and the J gene lost 2 bases, with 9 bases spanning the gap. From germline, CDR1 is MNHEY and CDR2 SVGEGT. The CDR3 consists of 14 residues. The CDR3 protein is CASTGTTGANVLTF. The CDR3 coding sequence is TGTGCCAGCACCGGGACAACTGGGGCCAACGTCCTGACTTTC.

V is TRBV30 and J is TRBJ2-7, with no clear D. Germline V CDR1 and CDR2: GTSNPN, SVGIG (reference sequence). CDR3 length: 12 residues. Trimming removed 4 bases at V and 4 bases at J, with 11 bases between. The CDR3 here is CAWKAQHYEQYF. CDR3 coding DNA: TGTGCCTGGAAAGCCCAGCATTACGAGCAGTACTTC.

The chain links TRBV20-1 to TRBJ2-2; D might be TRBD2 (5 bases). Trimming stripped 3 bases from V and 1 base from J, with 9 bases between. The CDR3 consists of 14 residues. In germline, CDR1 is DFQATT, CDR2 SNEGSKA (reference sequence). This CDR3 is CSARGVVNTGELFF. The CDR3 DNA reads as TGCAGTGCTAGGGGAGTTGTGAACACCGGGGAGCTGTTTTTT.

This clonotype was counted many times. The chain employs TRBV7-2 and TRBJ2-7, with 13 bases lining up with TRBD2. With V trimmed by 0 bases and J by 5 bases, 7 bases remained unmatched. From germline, CDR1 is SGHTA and CDR2 FQGNSA. The CDR3 contains 17 residues. The CDR3 coding sequence is TGTGCCAGCAGCTTAGCGACGGGACTAGCGGGAAGCGACGAGCAGTACTTC. Residues: CASSLATGLAGSDEQYF. Looking up the rest from reference TRBV7-2 and TRBJ2-7 gives the full variable domain: GAGVSQSPSNKVTEKGKDVELRCDPISGHTALYWYRQSLGQGLEFLIYFQGNSAPDKSGLPSDRFSAERTGGSVSTLTIQRTQQEDSAVYLCASSLATGLAGSDEQYFGPGTRLTVT.

In this sample, this clonotype turned up many times. This sequence joins TRBV29-1 and TRBJ2-7, with 8 bases fitting TRBD1. There are 14 residues in the CDR3. Germline V gene sequence: CDR1 SQVTM, CDR2 ANQGSEA. Trimming at V came to 5 bases and at J to 1 base, leaving 7 bases not matched to a gene. The CDR3 reads CSVWTGRESYEQYF. CDR3 nucleotide sequence: TGCAGCGTTTGGACAGGGCGCGAGTCCTACGAGCAGTACTTC.

The chain joins TRBV20-1 to TRBJ1-1; 7 bases fit TRBD1. This CDR3 spans 13 amino acids. After removal of 5 bases from V and 7 bases from J, the junction contained 10 bases not matched to a gene. Germline V gene lookup returns CDR1 DFQATT and CDR2 SNEGSKA (reference sequence). As DNA, the CDR3 is TGCAGTGCTCGTGACCCGGGACAGCTTGAAGCTTTCTTT. Translating gives CSARDPGQLEAFF.

This clonotype turned up a few times. This rearrangement joins TRBV28 to TRBJ2-7, with D uncertain. V dropped 3 bases and J dropped 7 bases, with 10 bases sitting between them. The germline CDR1 and CDR2 sequences are MDHEN and SYDVKM. The CDR3 is 12 amino acids. The CDR3 protein is CASSFSGSEQYF. CDR3 nucleotides: TGTGCCAGCAGTTTTAGTGGCAGTGAGCAGTACTTC.

J is TRBJ2-1 and V is TRBV4-1; TRBD1 matches 7 bases. This CDR3 comprises 18 residues. CDR1 is MGHRA and CDR2 is YSYEKL in the germline V gene. The J segment lost 5 bases and the V segment lost 1 base, leaving 14 bases of the junction unmatched. The CDR3 sequence: CASSQVGGRGQLDNEQFF. CDR3 bases: TGCGCCAGCAGCCAAGTTGGGGGTCGGGGACAGCTAGACAATGAGCAGTTCTTC.

V gene TRBV6-5 combines with J gene TRBJ1-1; D gene unclear. The CDR3 extends over 16 amino acids. The ends were cut back, 0 bases at V and 0 bases at J, with 11 bases in the middle. CDR1 and CDR2 (germline): MNHEY, SVGAGI. This CDR3 is CASSYSRQYMNTEAFF. The CDR3 DNA is TGTGCCAGCAGTTACTCGAGGCAGTACATGAACACTGAAGCTTTCTTT.

This clonotype was picked up a small number of times. The chain recombines TRBV7-6 with TRBJ2-7, with D tentatively TRBD1 (7 bases). This CDR3 spans 15 amino acids. From germline, CDR1 is SGHVS and CDR2 FNYEAQ. V was trimmed by 5 bases and J by 0 bases, leaving 14 bases between them. The CDR3 bases are TGTGCCAGCAGCAGGGGGCGGGACCCCTCCTACGAGCAGTACTTC. Translated, it gives CASSRGRDPSYEQYF.

This clonotype was observed a few times. The rearrangement uses TRBV19 and TRBJ1-2; a weak D match, TRBD1 (5 bases). V was pared by 6 bases and J by 4 bases, with 15 bases between. Germline CDR1 and CDR2: LNHDA and SQIVND (reference sequence). This CDR3 spans 14 amino acids. CDR3 sequence (DNA): TGTGCCAGTAGCCCCGCCTTCGACAGCTATGGCTACACCTTC. It encodes CASSPAFDSYGYTF.

The rearrangement uses TRBV5-1 and TRBJ1-5; 8 bases are a match to TRBD1. Germline V gives CDR1 SGHRS, CDR2 YFSETQ. The CDR3 covers 16 residues. V lost 0 bases to trimming and J lost 6 bases; unmatched junction nucleotides: 8. The CDR3 nucleotides read TGCGCCAGCAGCTTGGCCGCGACAGGGGAGGGTCAGCCCCAGCATTTT. Translated: CASSLAATGEGQPQHF.

The chain employs TRBV7-2 and TRBJ2-7, with D possibly matching TRBD2 (5 bases). This CDR3 region has 15 residues. From germline, CDR1 is SGHTA and CDR2 FQGNSA. The ends were cut back, 2 bases at V and 1 base at J, with 12 bases in the middle. In nucleotides, the CDR3 is TGTGCCAGCAGCTTAACTAGTGGGTTTTCCTACGAGCAGTACTTC. Its translation: CASSLTSGFSYEQYF.